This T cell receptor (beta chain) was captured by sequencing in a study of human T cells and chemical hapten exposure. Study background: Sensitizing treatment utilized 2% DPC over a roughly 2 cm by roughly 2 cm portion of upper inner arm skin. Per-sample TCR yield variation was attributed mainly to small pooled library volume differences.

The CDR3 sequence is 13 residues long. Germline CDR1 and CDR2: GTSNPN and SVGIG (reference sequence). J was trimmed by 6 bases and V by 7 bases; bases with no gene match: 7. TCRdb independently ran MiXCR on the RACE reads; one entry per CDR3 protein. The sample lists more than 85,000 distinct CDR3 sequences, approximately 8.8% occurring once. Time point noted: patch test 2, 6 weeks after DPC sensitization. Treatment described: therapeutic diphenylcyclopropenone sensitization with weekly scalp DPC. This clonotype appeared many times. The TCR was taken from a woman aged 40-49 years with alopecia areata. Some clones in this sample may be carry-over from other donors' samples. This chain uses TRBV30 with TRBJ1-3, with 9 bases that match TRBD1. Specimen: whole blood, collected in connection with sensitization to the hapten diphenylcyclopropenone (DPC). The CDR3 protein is CALGQGYENTIYF. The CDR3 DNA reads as TGTGCCTTGGGACAGGGATATGAAAACACCATATATTTT.